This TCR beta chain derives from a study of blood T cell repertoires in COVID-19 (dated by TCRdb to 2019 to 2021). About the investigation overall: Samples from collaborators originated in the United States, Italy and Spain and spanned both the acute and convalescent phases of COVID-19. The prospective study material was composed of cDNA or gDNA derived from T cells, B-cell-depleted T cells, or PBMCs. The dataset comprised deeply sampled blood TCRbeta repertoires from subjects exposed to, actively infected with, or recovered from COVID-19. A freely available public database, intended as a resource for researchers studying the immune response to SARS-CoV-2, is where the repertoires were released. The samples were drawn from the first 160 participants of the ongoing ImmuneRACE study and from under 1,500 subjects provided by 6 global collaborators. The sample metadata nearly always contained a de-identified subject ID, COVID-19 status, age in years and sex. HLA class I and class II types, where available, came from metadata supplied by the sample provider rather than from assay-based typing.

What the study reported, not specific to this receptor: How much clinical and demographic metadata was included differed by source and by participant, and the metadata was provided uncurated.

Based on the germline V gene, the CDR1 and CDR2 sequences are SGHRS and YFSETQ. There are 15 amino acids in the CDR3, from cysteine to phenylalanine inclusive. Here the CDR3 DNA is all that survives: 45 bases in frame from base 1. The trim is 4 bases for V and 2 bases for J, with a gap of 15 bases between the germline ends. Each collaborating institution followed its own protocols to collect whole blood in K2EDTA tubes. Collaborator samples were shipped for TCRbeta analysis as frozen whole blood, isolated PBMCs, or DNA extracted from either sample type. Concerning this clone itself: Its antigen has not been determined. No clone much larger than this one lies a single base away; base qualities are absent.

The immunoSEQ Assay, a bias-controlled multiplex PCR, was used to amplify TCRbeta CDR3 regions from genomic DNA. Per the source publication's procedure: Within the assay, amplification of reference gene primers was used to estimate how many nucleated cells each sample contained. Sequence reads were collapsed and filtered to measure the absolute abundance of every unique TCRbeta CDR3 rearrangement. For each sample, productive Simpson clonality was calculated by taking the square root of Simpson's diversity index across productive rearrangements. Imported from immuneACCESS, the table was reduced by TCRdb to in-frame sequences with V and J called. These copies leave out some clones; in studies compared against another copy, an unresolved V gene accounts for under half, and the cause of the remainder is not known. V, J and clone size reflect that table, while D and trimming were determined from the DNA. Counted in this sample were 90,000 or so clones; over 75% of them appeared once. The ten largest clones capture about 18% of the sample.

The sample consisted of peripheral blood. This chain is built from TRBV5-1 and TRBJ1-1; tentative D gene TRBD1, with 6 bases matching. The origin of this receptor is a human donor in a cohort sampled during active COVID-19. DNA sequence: TGCGCCAGCAGCCCGGTTGGGGGCCTAAACACTGAAGCTTTCTTT. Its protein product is CASSPVGGLNTEAFF.